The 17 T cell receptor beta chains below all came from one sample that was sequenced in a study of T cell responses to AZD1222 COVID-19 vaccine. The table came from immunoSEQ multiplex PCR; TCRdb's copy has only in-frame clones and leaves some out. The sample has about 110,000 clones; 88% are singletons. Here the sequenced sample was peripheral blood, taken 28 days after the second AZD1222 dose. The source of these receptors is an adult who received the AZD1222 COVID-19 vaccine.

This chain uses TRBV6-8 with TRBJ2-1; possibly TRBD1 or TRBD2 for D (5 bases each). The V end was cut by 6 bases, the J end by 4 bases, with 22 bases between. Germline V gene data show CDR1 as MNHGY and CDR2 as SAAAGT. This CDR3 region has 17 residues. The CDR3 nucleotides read TGTGCCAGCAGACCTCGGGGCTTAAGTATGAGGTACAATGAGCAGTTCTTC. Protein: CASRPRGLSMRYNEQFF.

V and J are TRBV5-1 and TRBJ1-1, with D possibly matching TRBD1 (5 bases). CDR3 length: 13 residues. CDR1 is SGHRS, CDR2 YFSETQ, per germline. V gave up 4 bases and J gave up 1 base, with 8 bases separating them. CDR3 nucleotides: TGCGCCAGCAGCGAAGGGACGAACACTGAAGCTTTCTTT. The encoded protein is CASSEGTNTEAFF.

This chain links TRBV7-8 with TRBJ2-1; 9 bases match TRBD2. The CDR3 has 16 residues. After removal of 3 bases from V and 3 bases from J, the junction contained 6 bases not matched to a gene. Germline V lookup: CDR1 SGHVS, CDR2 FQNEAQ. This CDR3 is CASSLEGRGGYNEQFF. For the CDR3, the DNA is TGTGCCAGCAGCTTGGAAGGGCGGGGGGGCTACAATGAGCAGTTCTTC.

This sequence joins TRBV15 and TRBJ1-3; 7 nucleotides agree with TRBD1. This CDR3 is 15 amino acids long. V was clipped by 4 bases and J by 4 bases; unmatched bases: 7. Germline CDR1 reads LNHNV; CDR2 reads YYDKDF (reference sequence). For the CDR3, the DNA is TGTGCCACCAGCAAGGGACAGAACCTGGGAAACACCATATATTTT. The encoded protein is CATSKGQNLGNTIYF.

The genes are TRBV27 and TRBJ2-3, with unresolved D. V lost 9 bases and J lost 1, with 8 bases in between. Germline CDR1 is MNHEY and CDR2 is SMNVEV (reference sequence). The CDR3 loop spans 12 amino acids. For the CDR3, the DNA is TGTGCCAGTCGATTCCGCACAGATACGCAGTATTTT. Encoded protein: CASRFRTDTQYF.

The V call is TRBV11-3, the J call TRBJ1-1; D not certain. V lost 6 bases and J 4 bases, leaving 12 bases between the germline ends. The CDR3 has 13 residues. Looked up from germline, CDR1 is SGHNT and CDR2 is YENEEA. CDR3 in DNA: TGTGCCAGCAGTCAATACCGGAGCACTGAAGCTTTCTTT. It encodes CASSQYRSTEAFF.

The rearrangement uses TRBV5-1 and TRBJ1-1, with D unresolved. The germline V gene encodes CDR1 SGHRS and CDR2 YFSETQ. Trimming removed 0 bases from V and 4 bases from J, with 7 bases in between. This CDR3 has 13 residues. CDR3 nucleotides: TGCGCCAGCAGCTTGGCCGTGGGCACTGAAGCTTTCTTT. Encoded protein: CASSLAVGTEAFF.

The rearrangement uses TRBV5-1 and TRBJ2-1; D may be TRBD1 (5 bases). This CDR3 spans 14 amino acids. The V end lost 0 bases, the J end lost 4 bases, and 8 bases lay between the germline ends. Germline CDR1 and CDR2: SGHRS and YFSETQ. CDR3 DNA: TGCGCCAGCAGCTTGGGCCAGGGATACAATGAGCAGTTCTTC. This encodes CASSLGQGYNEQFF.

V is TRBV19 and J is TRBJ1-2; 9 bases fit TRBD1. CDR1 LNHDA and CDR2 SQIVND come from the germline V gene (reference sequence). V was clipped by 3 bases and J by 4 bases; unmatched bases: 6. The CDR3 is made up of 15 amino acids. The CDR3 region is CASSIRPGQGYGYTF. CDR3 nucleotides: TGTGCCAGTAGTATTCGACCGGGACAGGGCTATGGCTACACCTTC.

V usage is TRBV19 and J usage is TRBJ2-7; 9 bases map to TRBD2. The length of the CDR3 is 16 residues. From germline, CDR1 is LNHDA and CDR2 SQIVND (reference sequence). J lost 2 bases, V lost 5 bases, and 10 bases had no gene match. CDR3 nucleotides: TGTGCCAGTAGTGTGTCGACTAGCGGCTCTCCCTACGAGCAGTACTTC. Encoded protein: CASSVSTSGSPYEQYF.

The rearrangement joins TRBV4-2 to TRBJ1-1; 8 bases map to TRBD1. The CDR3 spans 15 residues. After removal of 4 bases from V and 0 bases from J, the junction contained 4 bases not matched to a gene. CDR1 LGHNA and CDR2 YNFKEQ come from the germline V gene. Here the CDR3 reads CASSPDRGLNTEAFF. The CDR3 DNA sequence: TGTGCCAGCAGCCCCGACAGGGGTCTGAACACTGAAGCTTTCTTT.

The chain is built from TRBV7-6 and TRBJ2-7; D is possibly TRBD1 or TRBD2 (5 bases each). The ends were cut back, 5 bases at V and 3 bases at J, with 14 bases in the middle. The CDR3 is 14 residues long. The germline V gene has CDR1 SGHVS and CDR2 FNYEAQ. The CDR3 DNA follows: TGTGCCAGCAGCCCCGGGGCCGCGGGCTACGAGCAGTACTTC. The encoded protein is CASSPGAAGYEQYF.

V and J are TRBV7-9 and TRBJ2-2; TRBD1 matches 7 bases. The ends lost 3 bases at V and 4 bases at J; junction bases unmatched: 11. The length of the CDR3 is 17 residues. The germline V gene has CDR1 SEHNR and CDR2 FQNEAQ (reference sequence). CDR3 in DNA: TGTGCCAGCAGCTTGCGTAAGACAGGGCAACGCACCGGGGAGCTGTTTTTT. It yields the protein CASSLRKTGQRTGELFF.

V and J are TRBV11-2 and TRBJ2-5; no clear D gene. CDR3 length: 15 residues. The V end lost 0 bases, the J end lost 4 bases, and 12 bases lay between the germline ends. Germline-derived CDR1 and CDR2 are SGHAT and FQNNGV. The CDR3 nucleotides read TGTGCCAGCAGCTTAGATCACAGTATGACAGAGACCCAGTACTTC. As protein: CASSLDHSMTETQYF.

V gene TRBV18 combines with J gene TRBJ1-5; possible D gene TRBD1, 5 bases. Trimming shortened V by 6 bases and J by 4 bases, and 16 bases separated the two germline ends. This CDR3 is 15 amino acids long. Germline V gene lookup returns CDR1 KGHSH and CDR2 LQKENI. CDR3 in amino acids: CASSLGGEGNQPQHF. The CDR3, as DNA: TGTGCCAGCTCCTTGGGGGGGGAAGGAAATCAGCCCCAGCATTTT.

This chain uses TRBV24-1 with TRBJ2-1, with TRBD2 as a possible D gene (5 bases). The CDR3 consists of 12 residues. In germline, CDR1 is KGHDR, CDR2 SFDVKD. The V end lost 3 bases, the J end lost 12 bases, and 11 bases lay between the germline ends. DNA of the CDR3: TGTGCCACCAGTGATACCCGGAGGAGGCAGTTCTTC. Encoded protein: CATSDTRRRQFF.

The CDR3 DNA sequence: TGTGCCAGCAGCGGCCGGACAGGGGGCGTCGAAAAACTGTTTTTT. Translating it yields CASSGRTGGVEKLFF. The chain combines TRBV9 with TRBJ1-4, with TRBD1 identical over 11 bases. The CDR3 runs to 15 residues. The trim removed 3 bases at V and 8 bases at J, leaving 6 bases unmatched. Germline CDR1 and CDR2: SGDLS and YYNGEE. Looking up the rest from reference TRBV9 and TRBJ1-4 gives the full variable domain: DSGVTQTPKHLITATGQRVTLRCSPRSGDLSVYWYQQSLDQGLQFLIQYYNGEERAKGNILERFSAQQFPDLHSELNLSSLELGDSALYFCASSGRTGGVEKLFFGSGTQLSVL.